This TCR beta chain emerged from a study of response to subunit inactivated influenza vaccine. This clonotype was found a few times. Its antigen is not known. Germline trimming cut 4 bases from V and 6 bases from J; bases unmatched to any gene: 1. Germline loops: CDR1 MNHEY, CDR2 SMNVEV (reference sequence). The CDR3 runs 14 residues. Regarding the study as a whole: Authors suggested each seasonal flu vaccination may recruit only limited numbers of new T cells.

TCRdb processed the RT-PCR reads anew with MiXCR; each CDR3 protein has one entry. This repertoire shows 400,000 to 650,000 distinct CDR3 sequences, approximately 7.7% found once; its top ten account for 13%. The chain has TRBV27 and TRBJ2-7; 15 bases are shared with TRBD2. The sequences come from PBMCs from blood, collected less than 30 months after vaccination. The TCR was taken from a man aged 45-69 years who received an inactivated influenza vaccine. In nucleotides, the CDR3 is TGTGCCAGCAGTTCGGGACTAGCGGGAGGCGAGCAGTACTTC. Encoded protein: CASSSGLAGGEQYF.